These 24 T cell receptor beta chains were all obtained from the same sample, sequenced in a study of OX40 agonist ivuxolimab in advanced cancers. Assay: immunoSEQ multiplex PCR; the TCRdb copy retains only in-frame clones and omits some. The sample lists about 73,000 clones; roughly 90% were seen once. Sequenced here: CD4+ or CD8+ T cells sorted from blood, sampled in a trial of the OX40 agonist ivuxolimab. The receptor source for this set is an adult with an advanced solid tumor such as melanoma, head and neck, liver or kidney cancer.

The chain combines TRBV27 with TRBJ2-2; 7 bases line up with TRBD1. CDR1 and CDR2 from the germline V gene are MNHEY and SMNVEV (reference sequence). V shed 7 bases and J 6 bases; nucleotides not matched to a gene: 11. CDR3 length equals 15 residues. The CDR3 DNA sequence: TGTGCCAGCAAAACCGGGACAGAAAGGGCCGGGGAGCTGTTTTTT. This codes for CASKTGTERAGELFF.

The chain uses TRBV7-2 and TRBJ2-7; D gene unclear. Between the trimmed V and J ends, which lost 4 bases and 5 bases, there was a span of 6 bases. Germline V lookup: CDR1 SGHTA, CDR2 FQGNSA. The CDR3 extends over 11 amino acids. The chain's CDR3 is CASSWGNEQYF. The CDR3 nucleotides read TGTGCCAGCAGCTGGGGTAACGAGCAGTACTTC. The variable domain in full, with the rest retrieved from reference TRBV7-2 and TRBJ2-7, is GAGVSQSPSNKVTEKGKDVELRCDPISGHTALYWYRQSLGQGLEFLIYFQGNSAPDKSGLPSDRFSAERTGGSVSTLTIQRTQQEDSAVYLCASSWGNEQYFGPGTRLTVT.

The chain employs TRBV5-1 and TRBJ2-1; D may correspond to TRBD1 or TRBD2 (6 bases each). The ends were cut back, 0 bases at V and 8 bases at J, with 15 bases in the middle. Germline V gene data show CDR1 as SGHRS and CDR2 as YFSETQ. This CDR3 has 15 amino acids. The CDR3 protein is CASSLVGGVTDEQFF. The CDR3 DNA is TGCGCCAGCAGCTTGGTGGGGGGCGTCACCGATGAGCAGTTCTTC.

The CDR3 region has the DNA TGTGCCAGCTCACCACCCGGCGAGGCGGGGGGGCGCACAGATACGCAGTATTTT. Translating gives CASSPPGEAGGRTDTQYF. The J gene is TRBJ2-3, the V gene TRBV18; TRBD2 agrees at 9 bases. V dropped 0 bases and J dropped 1; count of bases not matched to a gene: 8. This CDR3 region has 18 residues. Germline values: CDR1 KGHSH, CDR2 LQKENI.

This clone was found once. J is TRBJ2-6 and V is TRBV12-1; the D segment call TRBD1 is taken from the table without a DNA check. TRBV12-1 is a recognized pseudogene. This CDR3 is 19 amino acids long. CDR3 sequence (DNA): TGTGCCAGCAAAAGGGGTCAGTTACCTCACCGATCTGGGGCCAACGTCCTGACTTTC. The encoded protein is CASKRGQLPHRSGANVLTF.

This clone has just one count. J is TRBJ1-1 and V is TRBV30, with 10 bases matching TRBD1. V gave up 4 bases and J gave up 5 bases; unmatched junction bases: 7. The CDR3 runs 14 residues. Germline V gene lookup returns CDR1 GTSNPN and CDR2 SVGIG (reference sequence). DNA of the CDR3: TGTGCCTGGACCCCGGGACAGGGGAGGACTGAAGCTTTCTTT. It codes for CAWTPGQGRTEAFF.

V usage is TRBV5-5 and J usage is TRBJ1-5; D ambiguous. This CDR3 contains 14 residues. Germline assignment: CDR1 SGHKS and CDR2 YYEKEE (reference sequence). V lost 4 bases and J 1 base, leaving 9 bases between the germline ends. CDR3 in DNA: TGTGCCAGCAGCCTGGACGGAAGCAATCAGCCCCAGCATTTT. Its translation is CASSLDGSNQPQHF.

The CDR3 sequence is CASSLAVGDGYTF. The CDR3 DNA reads TGTGCCAGCAGCTTAGCCGTGGGGGACGGCTACACCTTC. The rearrangement uses TRBV7-9 and TRBJ1-2, with a weak D call TRBD1 (5 bases). This CDR3 has 13 residues. V lost 0 bases and J lost 8, with 10 bases in between. The germline gives CDR1 SEHNR, CDR2 FQNEAQ (reference sequence).

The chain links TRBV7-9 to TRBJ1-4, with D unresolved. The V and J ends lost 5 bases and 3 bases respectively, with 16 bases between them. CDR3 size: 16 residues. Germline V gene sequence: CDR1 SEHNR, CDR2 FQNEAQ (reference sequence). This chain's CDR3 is CASSPREVRANEKLFF. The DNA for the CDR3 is TGTGCCAGCAGCCCCCGGGAGGTGCGGGCTAATGAAAAACTGTTTTTT.

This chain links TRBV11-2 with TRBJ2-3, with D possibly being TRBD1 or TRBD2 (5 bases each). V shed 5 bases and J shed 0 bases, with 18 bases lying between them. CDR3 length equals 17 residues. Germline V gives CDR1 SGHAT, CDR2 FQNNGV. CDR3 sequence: CASSPGPLATSTDTQYF. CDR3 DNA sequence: TGTGCCAGCAGCCCGGGGCCTCTAGCAACTAGCACAGATACGCAGTATTTT.

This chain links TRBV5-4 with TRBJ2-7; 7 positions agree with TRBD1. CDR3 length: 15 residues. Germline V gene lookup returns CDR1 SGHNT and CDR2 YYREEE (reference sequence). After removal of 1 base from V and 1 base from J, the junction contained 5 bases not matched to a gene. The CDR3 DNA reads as TGTGCCAGCAGCTTGACGCCAGGGGGTTCCTACGAGCAGTACTTC. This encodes CASSLTPGGSYEQYF. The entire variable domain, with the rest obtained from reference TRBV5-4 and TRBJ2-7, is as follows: ETGVTQSPTHLIKTRGQQVTLRCSSQSGHNTVSWYQQALGQGPQFIFQYYREEENGRGNFPPRFSGLQFPNYSSELNVNALELDDSALYLCASSLTPGGSYEQYFGPGTRLTVT.

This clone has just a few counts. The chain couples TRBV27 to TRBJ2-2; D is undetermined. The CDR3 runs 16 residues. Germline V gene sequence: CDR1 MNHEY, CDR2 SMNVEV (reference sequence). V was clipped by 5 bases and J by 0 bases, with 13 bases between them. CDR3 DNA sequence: TGTGCCAGCAGTCCAGGACGGATCGCGAACACCGGGGAGCTGTTTTTT. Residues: CASSPGRIANTGELFF.

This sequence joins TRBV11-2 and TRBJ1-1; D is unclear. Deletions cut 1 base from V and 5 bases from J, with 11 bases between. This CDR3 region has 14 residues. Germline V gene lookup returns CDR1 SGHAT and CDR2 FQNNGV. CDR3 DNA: TGTGCCAGCAGCTTAGGGGTAGCCTTGACTGAAGCTTTCTTT. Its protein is CASSLGVALTEAFF.

The DNA of the CDR3 is TGTGCCAGCCCGCGGGGGCGGTGGAGCTCCTACAATGAGCAGTTCTTC. Its protein product is CASPRGRWSSYNEQFF. The V gene is TRBV7-9, the J gene TRBJ2-1, with D perhaps matching TRBD2 (7 bases). The V gene lost 8 bases and the J gene lost 0 bases, with 17 bases spanning the gap. Germline CDR1 and CDR2: SEHNR and FQNEAQ (reference sequence). This CDR3 contains 16 residues.

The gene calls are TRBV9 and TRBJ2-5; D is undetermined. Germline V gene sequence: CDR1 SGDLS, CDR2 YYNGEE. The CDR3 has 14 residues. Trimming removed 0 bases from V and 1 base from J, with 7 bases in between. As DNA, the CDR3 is TGTGCCAGCAGCGTAGAAGATGCCCAAGAGACCCAGTACTTC. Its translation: CASSVEDAQETQYF.

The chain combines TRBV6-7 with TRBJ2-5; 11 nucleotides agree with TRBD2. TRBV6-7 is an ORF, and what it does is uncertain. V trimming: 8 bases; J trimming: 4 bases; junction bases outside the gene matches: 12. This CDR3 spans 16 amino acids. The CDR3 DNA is TGTGCCAGCGACGCCTGGCCTAGCGGGGGGCGAGAGACCCAGTACTTC. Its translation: CASDAWPSGGRETQYF.

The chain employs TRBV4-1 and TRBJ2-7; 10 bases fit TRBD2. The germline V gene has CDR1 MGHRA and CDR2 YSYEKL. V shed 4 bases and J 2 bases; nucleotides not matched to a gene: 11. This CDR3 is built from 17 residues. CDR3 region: CASSLVASGGSPYEQYF. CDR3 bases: TGCGCCAGCAGCCTGGTTGCTAGCGGGGGCTCTCCCTACGAGCAGTACTTC.

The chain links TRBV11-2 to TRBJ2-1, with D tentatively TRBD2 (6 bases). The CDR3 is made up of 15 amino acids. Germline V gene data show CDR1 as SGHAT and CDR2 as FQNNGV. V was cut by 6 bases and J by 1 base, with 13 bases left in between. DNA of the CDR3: TGTGCCAGCAGTCAATTGGGGGGTTCCTACAATGAGCAGTTCTTC. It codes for CASSQLGGSYNEQFF.

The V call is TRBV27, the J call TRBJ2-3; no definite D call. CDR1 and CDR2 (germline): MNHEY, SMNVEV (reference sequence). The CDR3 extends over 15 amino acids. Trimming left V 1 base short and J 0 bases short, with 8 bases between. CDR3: CASSLWPFSTDTQYF. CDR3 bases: TGTGCCAGCAGTTTATGGCCGTTCAGCACAGATACGCAGTATTTT.

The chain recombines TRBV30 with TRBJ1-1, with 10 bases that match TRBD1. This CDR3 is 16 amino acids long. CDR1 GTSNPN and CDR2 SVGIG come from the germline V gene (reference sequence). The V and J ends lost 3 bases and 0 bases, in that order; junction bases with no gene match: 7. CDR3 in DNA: TGTGCCTGGAGCGCGGACAGGGGGGGAATGAACACTGAAGCTTTCTTT. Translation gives CAWSADRGGMNTEAFF.

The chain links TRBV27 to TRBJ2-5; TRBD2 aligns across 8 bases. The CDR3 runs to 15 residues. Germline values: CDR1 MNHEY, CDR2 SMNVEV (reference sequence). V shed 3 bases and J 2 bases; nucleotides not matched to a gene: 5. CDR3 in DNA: TGTGCCAGCAGTTTGCAGCGGGGGCTGCAAGAGACCCAGTACTTC. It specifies CASSLQRGLQETQYF.

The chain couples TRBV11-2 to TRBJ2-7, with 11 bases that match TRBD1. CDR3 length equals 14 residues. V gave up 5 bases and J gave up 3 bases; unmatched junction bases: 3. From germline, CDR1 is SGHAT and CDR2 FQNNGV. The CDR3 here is CASSTGTGGYEQYF. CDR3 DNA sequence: TGTGCCAGCAGCACGGGGACAGGGGGCTACGAGCAGTACTTC.

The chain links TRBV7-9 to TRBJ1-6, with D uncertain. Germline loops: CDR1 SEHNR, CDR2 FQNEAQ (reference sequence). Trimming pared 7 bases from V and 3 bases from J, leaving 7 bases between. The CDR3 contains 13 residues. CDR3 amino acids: CASIGFYNSPLHF. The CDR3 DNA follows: TGTGCCAGCATAGGATTCTATAATTCACCCCTCCACTTT.

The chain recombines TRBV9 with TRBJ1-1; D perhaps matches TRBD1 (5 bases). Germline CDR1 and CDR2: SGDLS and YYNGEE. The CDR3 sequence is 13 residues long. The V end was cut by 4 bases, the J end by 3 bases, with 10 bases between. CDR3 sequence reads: CASSPTGYTEAFF. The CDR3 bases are TGTGCCAGCAGCCCTACAGGATACACTGAAGCTTTCTTT.